Included here is one T cell receptor beta chain sequence, with context. Its target is unknown. This sample includes further DNA sequences coding for the same CDR3. This sample was included in a study of cytomegalovirus exposure and HLA in healthy donors. Study results and caveats: While the bulk of TCR sequences proved rare, some public TCRs turned up in many donors. A later analysis revealed that TCR association rates differed between HLA loci, peaking at DRB1 and bottoming out at HLA-C. An analysis done earlier found most TCR beta V segments productive about 90% or about 30% of the time.

Primers included in the PCR were 60 Vbeta and 13 Jbeta primers. As handled by the study authors: The count from a later analysis was 65 million to 90 million unique TCR beta chains, 9 million to 12 million of them shared. Using immunoSEQ multiplex PCR, the repertoire was profiled, and TCRdb retains in-frame clones only, with some absent. That table furnishes V, J and clone size, whereas the DNA furnished D and trimming. The sample lists around 110,000 clones, over 8% occurring once. Germline V lookup: CDR1 LNHDA, CDR2 SQIVND (reference sequence). The CDR3 has 14 residues. V lost 3 bases to trimming and J lost 3 bases, with 12 bases between them.

The TCR sequence derives from a man aged 25 to 40 in good health and CMV-seronegative. Material for sequencing was PBMCs. V usage is TRBV19 and J usage is TRBJ2-7; tentatively, D is TRBD2 (6 bases). As DNA, the CDR3 is TGTGCCAGTAGTATCGGGCAGGGAGGCTACGAGCAGTACTTC. Its protein is CASSIGQGGYEQYF.